These 20 T cell receptor beta chains share one sample of origin, sequenced in a study of cytomegalovirus exposure and HLA in healthy donors. Researchers ran the PCR with 60 Vbeta and 13 Jbeta primers. Assay: immunoSEQ multiplex PCR; the TCRdb copy retains only in-frame clones and omits some. This repertoire includes approximately 200,000 clones. The sequenced sample consisted of PBMCs. These receptors came from a boy younger than 18 in good health and CMV-seronegative.

The V call is TRBV4-3, the J call TRBJ1-2; TRBD1 matches 7 bases. Looked up from germline, CDR1 is LGHNA and CDR2 is YSLEER. Unmatched junction bases numbered 6, after V lost 1 base and J lost 4 bases. The CDR3 is 15 residues long. CDR3 in DNA: TGCGCCAGCAGCCAAGCCAGGGGACAGTTCTATGGCTACACCTTC. Residues: CASSQARGQFYGYTF.

The chain couples TRBV15 to TRBJ1-1, with a tentative D call TRBD1 (5 bases). The V gene's germline CDR1 is LNHNV and CDR2 YYDKDF (reference sequence). The CDR3 is 15 amino acids. V gave up 3 bases and J gave up 4 bases, with 15 bases separating them. DNA of the CDR3: TGTGCCACCAGCAGGGCGGGGACCGCGGGCACTGAAGCTTTCTTT. Its protein product is CATSRAGTAGTEAFF.

V usage is TRBV7-8 and J usage is TRBJ1-2; D uncertain. Per germline, CDR1 SGHVS and CDR2 FQNEAQ. Deletions cut 5 bases from V and 3 bases from J, with 13 bases between. This CDR3 has 14 amino acids. CDR3 amino acids: CASSQTYGDYGYTF. The CDR3 nucleotides read TGTGCCAGCAGCCAGACCTACGGAGACTATGGCTACACCTTC.

The chain employs TRBV30 and TRBJ2-1; TRBD2 aligns across 9 bases. After removal of 8 bases from V and 2 bases from J, the junction contained 4 bases not matched to a gene. CDR1 and CDR2 from the germline V gene are GTSNPN and SVGIG (reference sequence). This CDR3 region has 13 residues. In DNA, the CDR3 is TGTGCCCGCCAGCGGGGGGCCTACAATGAGCAGTTCTTC. Translating gives CARQRGAYNEQFF.

This rearrangement joins TRBV28 to TRBJ2-7; TRBD2 aligns across 7 bases. J lost 4 bases, V lost 4 bases, and 19 bases had no gene match. Looked up from germline, CDR1 is MDHEN and CDR2 is SYDVKM. CDR3 length equals 18 residues. CDR3 sequence reads: CASSSYLLPPAGDYEQYF. CDR3 bases: TGTGCCAGCAGTTCTTACCTCTTACCTCCCGCGGGGGATTACGAGCAGTACTTC.

This chain joins TRBV9 and TRBJ2-5; 9 positions agree with TRBD1. The ends lost 3 bases at V and 9 bases at J; junction bases unmatched: 6. CDR1 and CDR2 from the germline V gene are SGDLS and YYNGEE. This CDR3 contains 13 residues. The chain's CDR3 is CASSGTGDEAQYF. The CDR3 nucleotides read TGTGCCAGCAGCGGGACAGGGGACGAGGCCCAGTACTTC.

The J gene is TRBJ1-5, the V gene TRBV2, with a tentative D call TRBD1 (6 bases). The V end lost 8 bases, the J end lost 4 bases, and 9 bases lay between the germline ends. The CDR3 consists of 12 residues. Germline V gene data show CDR1 as SNHLY and CDR2 as FYNNEI. CDR3 loop: CASWDTNQPQHF. The CDR3 DNA reads TGTGCCAGCTGGGACACAAATCAGCCCCAGCATTTT.

This chain uses TRBV29-1 with TRBJ2-7; TRBD1 agrees at 7 bases. The CDR3 loop spans 14 amino acids. The trim removed 1 base at V and 2 bases at J, leaving 5 bases unmatched. Per the germline V gene, CDR1 is SQVTM and CDR2 is ANQGSEA. The CDR3 coding sequence is TGCAGCGTTGAAGTGGACAGGTTCCCCTACGAGCAGTACTTC. Translation: CSVEVDRFPYEQYF.

V and J are TRBV28 and TRBJ1-2; 11 positions agree with TRBD1. The junction had 14 bases not matched to a gene; V was cut back by 7 bases and J by 7 bases. This CDR3 has 16 amino acids. Germline CDR1 and CDR2: MDHEN and SYDVKM. CDR3 nucleotides: TGTGCCAGCACCATTGGGGGGACAGGGGGGTCGCTTGGCTACACCTTC. Its protein product is CASTIGGTGGSLGYTF.

The genes are TRBV28 and TRBJ1-1; 8 nucleotides match TRBD1. Trimming removed 7 bases from V and 11 bases from J; junction bases left unmatched: 6. Germline values: CDR1 MDHEN, CDR2 SYDVKM. This CDR3 contains 11 residues. The CDR3, as DNA: TGTGCCAGCATCCAGGGGGCGCGGGCTTTCTTT. Protein sequence: CASIQGARAFF.

The chain has TRBV7-9 and TRBJ1-4; 7 positions agree with TRBD1. V shed 5 bases, J shed 5 bases, and the junction held 5 bases outside the gene matches. The CDR3 has 14 residues. Germline V gene sequence: CDR1 SEHNR, CDR2 FQNEAQ (reference sequence). The CDR3: CASSGDSANEKLFF. CDR3 nucleotides: TGTGCCAGCAGCGGGGACAGCGCGAATGAAAAACTGTTTTTT.

This sequence joins TRBV9 and TRBJ1-1, with D possibly matching TRBD1 (6 bases). The V end lost 0 bases, the J end lost 5 bases, and 11 bases lay between the germline ends. CDR3 size: 14 residues. The germline gives CDR1 SGDLS, CDR2 YYNGEE. The CDR3 protein is CASSVEQGGTEAFF. The CDR3 DNA reads TGTGCCAGCAGCGTAGAACAGGGTGGAACTGAAGCTTTCTTT.

This sequence joins TRBV5-1 and TRBJ2-4; 10 bases match TRBD2. This CDR3 has 16 residues. Germline V gene data show CDR1 as SGHRS and CDR2 as YFSETQ. The junction had 8 bases not matched to a gene; V was cut back by 0 bases and J by 8 bases. The CDR3 region is CASSLGGSGGADIQYF. The DNA of the CDR3 is TGCGCCAGCAGCTTGGGCGGCAGCGGGGGGGCGGACATTCAGTACTTC.

V gene TRBV4-3 combines with J gene TRBJ1-2; 7 bases align to TRBD1. The CDR3 runs 15 residues. The germline V gene has CDR1 LGHNA and CDR2 YSLEER. The V segment lost 4 bases and the J segment 1 base; nucleotides outside the gene matches: 6. The CDR3 loop is CASSRTGVGNYGYTF. In DNA form, the CDR3 reads TGCGCCAGCAGCCGTACAGGGGTCGGTAACTATGGCTACACCTTC.

This sequence joins TRBV4-2 and TRBJ2-7, with 9 bases fitting TRBD2. The V gene's germline CDR1 is LGHNA and CDR2 YNFKEQ. J was trimmed by 4 bases and V by 3 bases; bases with no gene match: 4. The CDR3 spans 14 residues. In DNA form, the CDR3 reads TGTGCCAGCAGCCAGCAGCGGGGGGCTTACGAGCAGTACTTC. Its protein is CASSQQRGAYEQYF.

The rearrangement links TRBV29-1 to TRBJ1-4; D gene ambiguous. The V gene's germline CDR1 is SQVTM and CDR2 ANQGSEA. This CDR3 is built from 12 residues. Between the trimmed V and J ends, which lost 4 bases and 5 bases, there was a span of 8 bases. The DNA for the CDR3 is TGCAGCGTTGGTTATCCCAATGAAAAACTGTTTTTT. It yields the protein CSVGYPNEKLFF.

The chain carries TRBV18 and TRBJ2-5; maybe TRBD1 (5 bases). Per germline, CDR1 KGHSH and CDR2 LQKENI. V was trimmed by 3 bases and J by 6 bases, leaving 11 bases between them. The CDR3 runs to 13 residues. This CDR3 is CASSPVGVQTQYF. Written as DNA, the CDR3 is TGTGCCAGCTCACCGGTAGGGGTTCAGACCCAGTACTTC.

This rearrangement joins TRBV10-2 to TRBJ2-7, with D maybe TRBD1 (6 bases). The CDR3 is 12 amino acids. Per the germline V gene, CDR1 is WSHSY and CDR2 is SAAADI. The V gene lost 8 bases and the J gene lost 5 bases, with 13 bases spanning the gap. CDR3 loop: CASSTGLDEQYF. CDR3 in DNA: TGCGCCAGCTCAACAGGGTTAGACGAGCAGTACTTC.

CDR3 loop: CASSPRVAGARETQYF. The CDR3 bases are TGTGCCAGCAGCCCCCGGGTAGCGGGGGCAAGAGAGACCCAGTACTTC. The V call is TRBV7-9, the J call TRBJ2-5, with 9 bases matching TRBD2. The CDR3 extends over 16 amino acids. Germline trimming cut 5 bases from V and 4 bases from J; bases unmatched to any gene: 11. The germline V gene encodes CDR1 SEHNR and CDR2 FQNEAQ (reference sequence).

The chain is built from TRBV5-4 and TRBJ1-2, with 7 nucleotides matching TRBD1. The CDR3 extends over 13 amino acids. The germline gives CDR1 SGHNT, CDR2 YYREEE (reference sequence). Trimming took 1 base from V and 7 from J; bases not matched to a gene: 4. The CDR3 region has the DNA TGTGCCAGCAGCTTGACAGGGGATGGTGGCTACACCTTC. Translated: CASSLTGDGGYTF.